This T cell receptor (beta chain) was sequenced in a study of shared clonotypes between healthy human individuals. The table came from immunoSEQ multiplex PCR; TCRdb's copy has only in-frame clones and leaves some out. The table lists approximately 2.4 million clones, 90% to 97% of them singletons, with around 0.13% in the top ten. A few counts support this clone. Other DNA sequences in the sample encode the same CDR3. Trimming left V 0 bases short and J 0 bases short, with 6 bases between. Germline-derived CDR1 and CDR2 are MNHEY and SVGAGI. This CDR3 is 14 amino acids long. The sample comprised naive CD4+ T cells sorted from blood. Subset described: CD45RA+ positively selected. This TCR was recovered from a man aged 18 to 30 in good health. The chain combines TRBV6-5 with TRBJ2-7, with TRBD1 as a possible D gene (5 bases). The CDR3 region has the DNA TGTGCCAGCAGTTACTCGACAGACTCCTACGAGCAGTACTTC. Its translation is CASSYSTDSYEQYF.